The clone carrying this T cell receptor beta chain was found a few times. Time point in this sample: newly diagnosed GD, antithyroid drugs for less than 3 months. There was RNA extracted from PBMCs, and the TCR library was made from it. Xi'an, China, was home to the endocrinology department that provided patients. These data belong to a study of regulatory T cells in long-lasting Graves disease. There are 12 residues in the CDR3. Germline lookup yields CDR1 LNHDA and CDR2 SQIVND (reference sequence). V was pared by 3 bases and J by 7 bases, with 7 bases between. Libraries of TCR beta came from iRepertoire HTBI primers plus Arm-PCR of CDR3 regions. TCRdb re-called the multiplex PCR reads through MiXCR, storing one row per CDR3 protein. The sample holds 560,000 or so distinct CDR3 sequences, 15% to 20% seen once. The same sample was also studied in work on T cells in Graves' hyperthyroidism and ophthalmopathy.

This TCR came from a man aged 18 to 30 with Graves disease. This chain joins TRBV19 and TRBJ2-1; tentatively, D is TRBD2 (5 bases). Sample: peripheral blood mononuclear cells (PBMCs), taken at new diagnosis, from a patient treated with antithyroid drugs. The CDR3 nucleotides are TGTGCCAGTAGTATTGGCGGGAATGAGCAGTTCTTC. This sequence encodes CASSIGGNEQFF. The full variable domain, rest sourced from reference TRBV19 and TRBJ2-1, is DGGITQSPKYLFRKEGQNVTLSCEQNLNHDAMYWYRQDPGQGLRLIYYSQIVNDFQKGDIAEGYSVSREKKESFPLTVTSAQKNPTAFYLCASSIGGNEQFFGPGTRLTVL.